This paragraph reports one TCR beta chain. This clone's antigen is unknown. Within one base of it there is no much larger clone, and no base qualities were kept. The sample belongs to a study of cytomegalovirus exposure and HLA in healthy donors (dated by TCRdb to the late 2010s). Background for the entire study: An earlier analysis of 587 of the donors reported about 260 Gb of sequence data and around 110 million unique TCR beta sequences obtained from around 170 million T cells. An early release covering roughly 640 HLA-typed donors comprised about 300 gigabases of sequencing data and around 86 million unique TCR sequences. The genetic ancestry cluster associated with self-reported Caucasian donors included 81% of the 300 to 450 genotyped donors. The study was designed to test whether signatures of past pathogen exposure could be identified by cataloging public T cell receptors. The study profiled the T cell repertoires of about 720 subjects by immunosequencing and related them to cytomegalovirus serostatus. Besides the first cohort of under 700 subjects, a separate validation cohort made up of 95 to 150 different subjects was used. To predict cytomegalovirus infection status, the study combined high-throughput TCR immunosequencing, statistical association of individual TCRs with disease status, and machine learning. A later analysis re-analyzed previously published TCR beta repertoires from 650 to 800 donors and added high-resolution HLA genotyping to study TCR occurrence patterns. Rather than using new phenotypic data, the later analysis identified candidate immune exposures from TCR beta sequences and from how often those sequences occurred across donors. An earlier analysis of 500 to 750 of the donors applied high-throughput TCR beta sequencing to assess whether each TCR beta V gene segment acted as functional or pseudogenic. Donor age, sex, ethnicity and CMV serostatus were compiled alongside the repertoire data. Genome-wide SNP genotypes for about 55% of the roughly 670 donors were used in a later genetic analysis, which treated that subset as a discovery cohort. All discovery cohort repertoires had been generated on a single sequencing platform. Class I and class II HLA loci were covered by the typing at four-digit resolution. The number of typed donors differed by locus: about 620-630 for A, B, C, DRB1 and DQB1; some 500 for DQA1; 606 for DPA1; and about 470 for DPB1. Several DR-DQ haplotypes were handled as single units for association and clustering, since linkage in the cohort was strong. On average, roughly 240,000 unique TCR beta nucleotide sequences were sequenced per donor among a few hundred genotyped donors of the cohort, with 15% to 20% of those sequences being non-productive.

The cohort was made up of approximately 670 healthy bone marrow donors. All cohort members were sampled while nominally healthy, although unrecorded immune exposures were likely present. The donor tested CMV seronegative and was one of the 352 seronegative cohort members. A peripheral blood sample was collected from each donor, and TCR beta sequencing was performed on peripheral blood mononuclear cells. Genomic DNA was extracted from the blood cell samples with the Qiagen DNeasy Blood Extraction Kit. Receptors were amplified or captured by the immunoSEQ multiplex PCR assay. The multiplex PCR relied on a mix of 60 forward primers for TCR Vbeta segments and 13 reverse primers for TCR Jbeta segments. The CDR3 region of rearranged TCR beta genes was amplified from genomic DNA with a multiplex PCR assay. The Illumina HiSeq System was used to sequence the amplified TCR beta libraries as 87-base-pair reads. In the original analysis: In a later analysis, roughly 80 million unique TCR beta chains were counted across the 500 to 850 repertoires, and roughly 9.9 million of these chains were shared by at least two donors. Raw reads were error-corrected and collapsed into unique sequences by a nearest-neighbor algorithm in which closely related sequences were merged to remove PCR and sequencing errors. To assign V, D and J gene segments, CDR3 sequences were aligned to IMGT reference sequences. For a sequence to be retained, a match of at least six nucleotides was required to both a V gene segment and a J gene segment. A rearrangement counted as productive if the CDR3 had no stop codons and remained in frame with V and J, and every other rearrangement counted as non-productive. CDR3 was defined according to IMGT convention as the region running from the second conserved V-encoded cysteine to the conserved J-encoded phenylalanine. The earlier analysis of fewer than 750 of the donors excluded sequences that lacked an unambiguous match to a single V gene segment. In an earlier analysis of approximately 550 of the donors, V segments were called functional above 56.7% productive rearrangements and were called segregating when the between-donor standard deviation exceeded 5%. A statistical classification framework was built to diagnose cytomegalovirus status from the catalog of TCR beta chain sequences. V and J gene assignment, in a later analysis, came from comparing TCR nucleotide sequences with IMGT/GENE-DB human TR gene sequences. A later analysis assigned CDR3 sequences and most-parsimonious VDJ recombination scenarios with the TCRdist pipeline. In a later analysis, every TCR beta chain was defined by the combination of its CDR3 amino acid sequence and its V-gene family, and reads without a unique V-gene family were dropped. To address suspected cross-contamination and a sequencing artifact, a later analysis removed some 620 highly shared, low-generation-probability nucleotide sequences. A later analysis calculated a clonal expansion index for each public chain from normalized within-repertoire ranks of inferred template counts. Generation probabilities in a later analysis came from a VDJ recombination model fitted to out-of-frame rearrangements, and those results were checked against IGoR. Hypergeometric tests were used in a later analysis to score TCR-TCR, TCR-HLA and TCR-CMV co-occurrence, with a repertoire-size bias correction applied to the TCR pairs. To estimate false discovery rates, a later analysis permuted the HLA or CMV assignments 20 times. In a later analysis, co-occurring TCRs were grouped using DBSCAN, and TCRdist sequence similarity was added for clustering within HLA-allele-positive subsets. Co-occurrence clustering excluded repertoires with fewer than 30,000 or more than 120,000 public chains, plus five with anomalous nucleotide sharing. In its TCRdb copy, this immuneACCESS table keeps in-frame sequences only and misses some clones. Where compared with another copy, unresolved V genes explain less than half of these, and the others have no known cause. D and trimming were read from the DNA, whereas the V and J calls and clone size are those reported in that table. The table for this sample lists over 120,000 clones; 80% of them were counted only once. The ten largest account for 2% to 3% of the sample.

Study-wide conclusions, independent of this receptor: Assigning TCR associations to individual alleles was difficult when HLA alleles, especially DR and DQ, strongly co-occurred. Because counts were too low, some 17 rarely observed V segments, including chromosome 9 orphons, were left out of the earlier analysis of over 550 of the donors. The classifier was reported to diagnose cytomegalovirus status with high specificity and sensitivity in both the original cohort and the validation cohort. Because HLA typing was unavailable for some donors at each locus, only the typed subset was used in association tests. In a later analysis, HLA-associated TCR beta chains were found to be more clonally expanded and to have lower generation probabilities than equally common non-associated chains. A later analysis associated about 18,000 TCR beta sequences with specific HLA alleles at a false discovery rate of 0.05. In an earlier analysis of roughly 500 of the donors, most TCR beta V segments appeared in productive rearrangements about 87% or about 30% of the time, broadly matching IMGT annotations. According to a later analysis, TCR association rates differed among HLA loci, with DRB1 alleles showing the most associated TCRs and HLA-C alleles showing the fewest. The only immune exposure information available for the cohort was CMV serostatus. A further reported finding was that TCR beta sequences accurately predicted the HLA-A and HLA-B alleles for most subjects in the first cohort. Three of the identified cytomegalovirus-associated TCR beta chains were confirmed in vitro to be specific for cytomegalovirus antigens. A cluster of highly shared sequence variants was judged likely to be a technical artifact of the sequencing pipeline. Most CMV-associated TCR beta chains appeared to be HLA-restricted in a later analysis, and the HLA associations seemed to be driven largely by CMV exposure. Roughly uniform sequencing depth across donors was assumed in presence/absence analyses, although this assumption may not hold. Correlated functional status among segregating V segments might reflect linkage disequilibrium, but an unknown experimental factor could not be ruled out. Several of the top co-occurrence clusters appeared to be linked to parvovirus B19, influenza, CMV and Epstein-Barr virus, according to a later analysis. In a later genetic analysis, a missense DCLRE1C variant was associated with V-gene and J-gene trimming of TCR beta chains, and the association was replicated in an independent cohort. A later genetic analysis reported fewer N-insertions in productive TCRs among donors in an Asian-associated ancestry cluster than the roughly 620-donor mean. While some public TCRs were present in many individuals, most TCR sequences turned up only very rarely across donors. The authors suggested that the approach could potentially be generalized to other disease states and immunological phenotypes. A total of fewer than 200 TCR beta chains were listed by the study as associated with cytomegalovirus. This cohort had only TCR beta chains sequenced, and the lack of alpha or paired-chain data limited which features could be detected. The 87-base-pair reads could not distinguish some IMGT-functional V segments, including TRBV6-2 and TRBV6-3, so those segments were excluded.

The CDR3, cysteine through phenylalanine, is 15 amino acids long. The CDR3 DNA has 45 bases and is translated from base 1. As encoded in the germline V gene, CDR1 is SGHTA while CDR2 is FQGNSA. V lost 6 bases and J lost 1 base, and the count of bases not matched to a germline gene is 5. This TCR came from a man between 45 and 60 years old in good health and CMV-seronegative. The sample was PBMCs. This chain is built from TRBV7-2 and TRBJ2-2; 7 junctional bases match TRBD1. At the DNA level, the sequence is TGTGCCAGCAGGAGGGACAGTCGGAACACCGGGGAGCTGTTTTTT. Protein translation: CASRRDSRNTGELFF.